This T cell receptor (beta chain) was captured in a study of blood T cell repertoires in COVID-19 (TCRdb year 2020). A note on the overall study: The collaborator samples originated in the United States, Italy and Spain and spanned the acute and convalescent phases of COVID-19. The material from the prospective study consisted of cDNA or gDNA derived from T cells, B-cell-depleted T cells, or PBMCs. Samples came from the ongoing ImmuneRACE study (first 160 participants) plus 1,254 subjects from 6 global collaborators. The dataset comprised deeply sampled blood TCRbeta repertoires from subjects exposed to, actively infected with, or recovered from COVID-19. Where available, HLA class I and class II types were obtained from metadata supplied by the sample provider rather than from assay-based typing. The sample metadata nearly always contained a de-identified subject ID, COVID-19 status, age in years and sex. A freely available public database, intended as a resource for researchers studying the immune response to SARS-CoV-2, is where the repertoires were released. Overall study outcomes, separate from this receptor: Clinical and demographic metadata were provided uncurated, with the amount varying by source and participant.

TCRbeta CDR3 regions were amplified from genomic DNA using the immunoSEQ Assay, a bias-controlled multiplex PCR. Turning to the authors' computational methods: Within the assay, amplification of reference gene primers was used to estimate how many nucleated cells each sample contained. To quantify the absolute abundance of each unique TCRbeta CDR3 rearrangement, sequence reads were collapsed and filtered. For each sample, productive Simpson clonality was calculated as the square root of Simpson's diversity index over productive rearrangements. The source is immuneACCESS, and TCRdb retained only in-frame sequences with V and J called. Part of the clones is not carried over; for the studies checked, unresolved V genes explain less than half of this, and the remainder is unexplained. That table gives V, J and clone size, and the DNA gave D and trimming. Recorded for this sample are hundreds of thousands of clones; 70% to 90% of them occurred a single time. Approximately 8.1% of the sample is taken by the ten largest.

Including cysteine and phenylalanine, the CDR3 has 17 amino acids. The CDR3 DNA has 51 bases and is translated from base 1. The germline V gene provides CDR1 SGHAT and CDR2 FQNNGV. Relative to germline, V is missing 1 base and J is missing 4 bases, with 5 bases of the junction outside any gene match. As regards this clone: What antigen it recognizes has not been identified. No clone much larger than this one lies a single base away; base qualities are absent.

Samples from volunteer blood donors who had recovered from COVID-19 were contributed by a second Seattle source. Collaborating institutions collected whole blood in K2EDTA tubes following their own protocols. Collaborator samples were shipped for TCRbeta analysis as frozen whole blood, isolated PBMCs, or DNA extracted from either sample type. Sequenced material: peripheral blood. The TCR comes from a woman aged 50 to 65 who had recovered from COVID-19. The chain is assembled from TRBV11-2 and TRBJ1-6, with 9 central nucleotides matching TRBD1. The CDR3 region reads CASSLVLGQGYNSPLHF. In nucleotide form, the sequence is TGTGCCAGCAGCTTAGTTTTGGGACAGGGTTATAATTCACCCCTCCACTTT.